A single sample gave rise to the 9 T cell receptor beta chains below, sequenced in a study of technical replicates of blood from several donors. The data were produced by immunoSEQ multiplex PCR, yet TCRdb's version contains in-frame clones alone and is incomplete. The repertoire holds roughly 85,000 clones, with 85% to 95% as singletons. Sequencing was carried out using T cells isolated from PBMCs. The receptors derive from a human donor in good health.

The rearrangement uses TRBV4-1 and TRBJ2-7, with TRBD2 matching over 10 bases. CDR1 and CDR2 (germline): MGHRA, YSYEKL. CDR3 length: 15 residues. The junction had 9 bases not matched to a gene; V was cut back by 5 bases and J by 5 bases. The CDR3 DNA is TGCGCCAGCAGCTACCTAGCGGGAGCAAGGGACGAGCAGTACTTC. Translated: CASSYLAGARDEQYF.

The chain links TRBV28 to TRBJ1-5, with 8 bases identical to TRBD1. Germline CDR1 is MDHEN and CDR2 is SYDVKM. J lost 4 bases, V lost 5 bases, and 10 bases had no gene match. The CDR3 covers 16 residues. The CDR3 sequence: CASSPRTGRKNQPQHF. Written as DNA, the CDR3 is TGTGCCAGCAGTCCAAGGACAGGGAGAAAGAATCAGCCCCAGCATTTT. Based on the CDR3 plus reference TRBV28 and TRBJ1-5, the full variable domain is DVKVTQSSRYLVKRTGEKVFLECVQDMDHENMFWYRQDPGLGLRLIYFSYDVKMKEKGDIPEGYSVSREKKERFSLILESASTNQTSMYLCASSPRTGRKNQPQHFGDGTRLSIL.

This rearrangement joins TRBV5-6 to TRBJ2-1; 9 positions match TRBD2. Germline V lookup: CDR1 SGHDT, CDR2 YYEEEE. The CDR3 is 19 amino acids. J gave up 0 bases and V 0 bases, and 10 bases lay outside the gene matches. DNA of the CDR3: TGTGCCAGCAGCTTGGTTTGGCGGGGGGGTGTCCCCTCCTACAATGAGCAGTTCTTC. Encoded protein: CASSLVWRGGVPSYNEQFF.

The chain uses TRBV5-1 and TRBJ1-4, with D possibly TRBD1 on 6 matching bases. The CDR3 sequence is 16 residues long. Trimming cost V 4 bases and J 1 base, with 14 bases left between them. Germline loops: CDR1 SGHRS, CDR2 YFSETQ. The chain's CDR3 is CASSTMGRGTNEKLFF. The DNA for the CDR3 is TGCGCCAGCAGCACGATGGGCAGGGGAACTAATGAAAAACTGTTTTTT.

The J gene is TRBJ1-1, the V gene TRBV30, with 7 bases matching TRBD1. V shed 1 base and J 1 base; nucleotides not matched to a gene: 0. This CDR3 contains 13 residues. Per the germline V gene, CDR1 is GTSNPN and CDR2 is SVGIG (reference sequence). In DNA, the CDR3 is TGTGCCTGGAGTGGGACAGGGAACACTGAAGCTTTCTTT. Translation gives CAWSGTGNTEAFF.

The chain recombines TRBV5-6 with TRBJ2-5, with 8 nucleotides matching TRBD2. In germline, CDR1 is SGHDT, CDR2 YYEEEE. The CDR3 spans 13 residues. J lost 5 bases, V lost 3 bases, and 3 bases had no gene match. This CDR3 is CASSSGLVETQYF. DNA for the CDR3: TGTGCCAGCAGCTCGGGACTAGTGGAGACCCAGTACTTC.

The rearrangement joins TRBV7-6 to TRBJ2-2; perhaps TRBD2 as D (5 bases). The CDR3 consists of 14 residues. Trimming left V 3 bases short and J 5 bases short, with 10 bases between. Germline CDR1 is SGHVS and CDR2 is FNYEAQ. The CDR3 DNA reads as TGTGCCAGCAGCTTCGGGGAGATTACCGGGGAGCTGTTTTTT. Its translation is CASSFGEITGELFF.

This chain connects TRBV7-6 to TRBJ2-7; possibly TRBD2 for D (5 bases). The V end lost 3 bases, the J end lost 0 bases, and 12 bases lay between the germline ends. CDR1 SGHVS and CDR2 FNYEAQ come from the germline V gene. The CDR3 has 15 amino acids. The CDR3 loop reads CASSFGGESSYEQYF. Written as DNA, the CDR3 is TGTGCCAGCAGCTTCGGTGGGGAGAGCTCCTACGAGCAGTACTTC.

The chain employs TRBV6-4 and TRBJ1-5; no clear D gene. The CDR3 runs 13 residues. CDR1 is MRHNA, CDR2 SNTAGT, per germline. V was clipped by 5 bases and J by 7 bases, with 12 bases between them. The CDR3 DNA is TGTGCCAGCAGTCCCTTACCAGGACAGCCCCAGCATTTT. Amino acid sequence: CASSPLPGQPQHF.